This is a list of T cell receptor beta chains from one sample in a study of T cell repertoires in cytomegalovirus infection. TCRdb reprocessed the reads via MiXCR and lists one record per CDR3 protein. The sample has under 850,000 distinct CDR3 sequences, roughly 36% seen once. These receptors' antigens are unknown. Sequencing used cultured PBMCs, obtained from culture after CMV antigen stimulation. These receptors were taken from a human donor in good health (CMV status not recorded). Some clones in this sample may be carry-over from other donors' samples. CDR3s leave out the opening cysteine and the closing phenylalanine or tryptophan. D genes are given only for firm matches.

D gene,J gene,V gene,CDR3 protein
-,TRBJ2-1,TRBV4-1,ASSQGDLVEQF
-,TRBJ1-2,TRBV23-1,ASSQSLRGQVTNYGYT
-,TRBJ2-2,TRBV19,ASSIPSSTGELF
-,TRBJ1-3,TRBV2,ASSARVDGNTIY
-,TRBJ2-3,TRBV4-3,ASSQEHAWDTQY
-,TRBJ2-7,TRBV7-8,ASSRHQGEFIGVSYEQY
-,TRBJ1-4,TRBV2,ASGEREGEKLF
-,TRBJ2-7,TRBV7-6,ASSLTPGLRSYEQY
TRBD2,TRBJ2-1,TRBV19,ASSIEGGLAAYNEQF
-,TRBJ1-2,TRBV27,ASSFNERAYGYT
-,TRBJ2-5,TRBV4-3,ASSQAREETQY
-,TRBJ2-3,TRBV7-2,ASSLGGHSDTQY
-,TRBJ2-4,TRBV15,ATSRVADIQY
TRBD2,TRBJ2-7,TRBV4-3,ASSQSLAGFYEQY
-,TRBJ2-1,TRBV7-2,ASSLLHNEQF
-,TRBJ2-5,TRBV28,ATAGDRNSQETQY
-,TRBJ1-2,TRBV19,ATGEGGGYT
-,TRBJ1-2,TRBV7-2,ASSPTQGIGYGYT
TRBD2,TRBJ2-5,TRBV28,ASTGGSGETQY
TRBD2,TRBJ2-1,TRBV7-2,ASSPIAGGLKNEQF
-,TRBJ1-1,TRBV20-1,SARDPDRNTEAF
TRBD1,TRBJ2-7,TRBV19,ASSRIGGGEQY
TRBD2,TRBJ2-7,TRBV28,ASRVSGATYEQY
TRBD1,TRBJ2-1,TRBV7-2,ASSLILGQGVLYEQF
-,TRBJ1-1,TRBV7-2,ASNTQGRANPEAF
-,TRBJ2-7,TRBV7-9,ASSPPTPRDFISYEQY
TRBD1,TRBJ2-7,TRBV11-2,ASSSSAGQGANEQY
-,TRBJ1-2,TRBV4-3,ASSQLNVRSDGYT
-,TRBJ2-1,TRBV6-2/TRBV6-3,ASSSGGPGNEQF
-,TRBJ1-4,TRBV7-9,ASSARSGRTNEKLF
-,TRBJ2-2,TRBV19,ASSPHRTSTGELF
-,TRBJ2-1,TRBV12-5,ASGPLRGGVSYNEQF
-,TRBJ2-1,TRBV14,ASSQVNGHEQF
TRBD1,TRBJ2-7,TRBV7-8,ASTNSGGLARYEQY
-,TRBJ2-1,TRBV7-9,ASSRRTSRSDEQF
TRBD2,TRBJ2-5,TRBV7-6,ASSLGLAGATRTQY
TRBD2,TRBJ2-3,TRBV7-8,ASSRMAGLAGEKLDHTQY
-,TRBJ2-1,TRBV15,ATRAASYTEQF
TRBD2,TRBJ2-1,TRBV6-2/TRBV6-3,ASSLYLAGEVRNEQF
-,TRBJ2-1,TRBV18,ASSHGQPAYNEQF
-,TRBJ2-2,TRBV7-6,ASTLSAERELF
-,TRBJ2-2,TRBV7-2,ASSFFGELF
-,TRBJ2-7,TRBV20-1,SAPGAGYEQY
TRBD1,TRBJ1-5,TRBV12-3/TRBV12-4,ASRQGAQANQPQH
-,TRBJ2-4,TRBV28,ASSFGIYLAKNIQY
TRBD2,TRBJ2-5,TRBV4-1,ASSQEVFSGGEETQY
TRBD1,TRBJ1-1,TRBV6-8,ASARGANGEAF
-,TRBJ2-1,TRBV11-2,ASSLFLGVTCNEQF
-,TRBJ2-6,TRBV6-1,ASSEASGAGGANVLT
TRBD1,TRBJ1-2,TRBV7-2,ASSLKGTGEGYT
-,TRBJ1-1,TRBV12-3/TRBV12-4,ASSLWHSEAF
-,TRBJ2-1,TRBV4-1,ASSRAPGPRYNEQF
TRBD2,TRBJ2-4,TRBV27,ASRRLAGGRGAKNIQY
-,TRBJ2-1,TRBV5-5,ASSLTRQSSYNEQF
-,TRBJ2-5,TRBV5-1,ASSGEQGGGETQY
-,TRBJ2-3,TRBV12-3/TRBV12-4,ASTPRFPEGTDTQY
-,TRBJ2-3,TRBV4-1,ASSQESRGPDTQY
-,TRBJ2-5,TRBV25-1,ASATHRVPPETQY
-,TRBJ2-3,TRBV12-3/TRBV12-4,ASSFYGSSTDTQY
-,TRBJ2-1,TRBV6-2/TRBV6-3,ASSSGNHNEQF